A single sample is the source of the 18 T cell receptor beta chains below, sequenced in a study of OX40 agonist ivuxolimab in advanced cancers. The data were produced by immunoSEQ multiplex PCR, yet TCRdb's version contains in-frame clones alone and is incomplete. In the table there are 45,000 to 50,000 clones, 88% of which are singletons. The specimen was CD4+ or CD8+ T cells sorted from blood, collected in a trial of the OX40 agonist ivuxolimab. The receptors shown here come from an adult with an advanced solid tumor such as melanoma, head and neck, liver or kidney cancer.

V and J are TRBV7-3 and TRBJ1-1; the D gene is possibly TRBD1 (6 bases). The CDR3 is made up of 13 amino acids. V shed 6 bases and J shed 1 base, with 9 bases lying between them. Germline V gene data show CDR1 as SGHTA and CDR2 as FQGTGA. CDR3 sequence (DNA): TGTGCCAGCAGTGGGGGGCCGAACACTGAAGCTTTCTTT. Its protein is CASSGGPNTEAFF.

As DNA, the CDR3 is TGTGCCAGCAGCACCCATAGGGATAACTATGGCTACACCTTC. Its translation: CASSTHRDNYGYTF. The V call is TRBV9, the J call TRBJ1-2; D remains unclear. This CDR3 is 14 amino acids long. V lost 4 bases to trimming and J lost 1 base, with 11 bases between them. Per germline, CDR1 SGDLS and CDR2 YYNGEE.

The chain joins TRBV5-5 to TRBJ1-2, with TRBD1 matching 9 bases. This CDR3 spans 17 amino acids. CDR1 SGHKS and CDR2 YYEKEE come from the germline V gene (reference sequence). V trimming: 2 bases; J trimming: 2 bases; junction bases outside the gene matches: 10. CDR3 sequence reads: CASSFGITGGTNYGYTF. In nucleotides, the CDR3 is TGTGCCAGCAGCTTCGGGATAACAGGGGGCACGAACTATGGCTACACCTTC.

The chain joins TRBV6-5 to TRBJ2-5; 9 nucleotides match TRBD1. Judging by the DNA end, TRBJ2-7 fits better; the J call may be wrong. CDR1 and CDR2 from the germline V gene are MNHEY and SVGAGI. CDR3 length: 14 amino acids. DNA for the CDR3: TGTGCCAGCAGCCCGGACAGGGGAACCTACGAGCAGTACTTC. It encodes CASSPDRGTYEQYF.

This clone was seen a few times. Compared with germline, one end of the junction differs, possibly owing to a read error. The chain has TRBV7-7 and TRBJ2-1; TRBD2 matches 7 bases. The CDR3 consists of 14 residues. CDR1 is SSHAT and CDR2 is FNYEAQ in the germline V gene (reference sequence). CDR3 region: CASSLGAGVDEQFF. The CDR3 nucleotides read TGTGCTAGCAGCTTAGGGGCGGGAGTGGATGAGCAGTTCTTC.

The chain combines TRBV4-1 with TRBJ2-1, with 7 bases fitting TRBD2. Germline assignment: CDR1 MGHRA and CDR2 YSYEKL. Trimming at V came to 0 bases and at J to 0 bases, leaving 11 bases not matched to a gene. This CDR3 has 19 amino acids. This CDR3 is CASSQETFPGGISYNEQFF. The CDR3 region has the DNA TGCGCCAGCAGCCAAGAGACCTTCCCGGGAGGAATCTCCTACAATGAGCAGTTCTTC.

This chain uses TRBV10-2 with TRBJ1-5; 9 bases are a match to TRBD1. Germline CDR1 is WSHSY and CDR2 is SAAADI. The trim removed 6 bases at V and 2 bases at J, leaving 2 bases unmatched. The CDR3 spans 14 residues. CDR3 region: CASRTGGGNQPQHF. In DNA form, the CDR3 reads TGCGCCAGCAGGACAGGGGGAGGCAATCAGCCCCAGCATTTT.

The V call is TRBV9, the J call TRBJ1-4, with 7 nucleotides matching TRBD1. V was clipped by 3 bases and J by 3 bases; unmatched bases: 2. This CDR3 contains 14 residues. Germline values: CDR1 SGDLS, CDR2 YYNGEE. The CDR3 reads CASSGGQPNEKLFF. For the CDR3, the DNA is TGTGCCAGCAGCGGGGGACAGCCTAATGAAAAACTGTTTTTT.

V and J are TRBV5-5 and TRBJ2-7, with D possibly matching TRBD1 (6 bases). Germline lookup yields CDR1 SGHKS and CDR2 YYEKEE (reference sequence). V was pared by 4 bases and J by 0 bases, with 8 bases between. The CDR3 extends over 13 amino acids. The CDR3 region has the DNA TGTGCCAGCAGCCCAGGGGTCTCCTACGAGCAGTACTTC. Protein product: CASSPGVSYEQYF.

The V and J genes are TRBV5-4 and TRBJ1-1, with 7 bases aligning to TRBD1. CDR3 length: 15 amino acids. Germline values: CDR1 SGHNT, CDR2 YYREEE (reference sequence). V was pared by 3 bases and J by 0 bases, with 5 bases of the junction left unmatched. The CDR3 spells CASSYTGQLNTEAFF. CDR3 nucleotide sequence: TGTGCCAGCAGCTATACGGGACAGCTGAACACTGAAGCTTTCTTT.

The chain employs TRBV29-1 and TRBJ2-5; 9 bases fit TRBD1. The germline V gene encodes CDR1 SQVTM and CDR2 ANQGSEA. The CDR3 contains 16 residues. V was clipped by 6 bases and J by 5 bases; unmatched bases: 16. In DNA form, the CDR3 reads TGCAGCGTCACTGGGCTAAGGACAGGGGAGTGGGAGACCCAGTACTTC. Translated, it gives CSVTGLRTGEWETQYF.

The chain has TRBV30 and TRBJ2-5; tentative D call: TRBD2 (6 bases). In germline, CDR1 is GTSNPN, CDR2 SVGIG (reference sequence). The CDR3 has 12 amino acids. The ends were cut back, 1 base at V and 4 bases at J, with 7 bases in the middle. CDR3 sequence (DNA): TGTGCCTGGAGTGACGGGAGAGAGACCCAGTACTTC. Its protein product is CAWSDGRETQYF. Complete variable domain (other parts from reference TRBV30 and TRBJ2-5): SQTIHQWPATLVQPVGSPLSLECTVEGTSNPNLYWYRQAAGRGLQLLFYSVGIGQISSEVPQNLSASRPQDRQFILSSKKLLLSDSGFYLCAWSDGRETQYFGPGTRLLVL.

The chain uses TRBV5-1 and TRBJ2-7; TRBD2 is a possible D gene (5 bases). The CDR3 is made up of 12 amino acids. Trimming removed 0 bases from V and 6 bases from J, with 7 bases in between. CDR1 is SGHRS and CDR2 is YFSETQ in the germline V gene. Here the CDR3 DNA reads TGCGCCAGCAGCTTGGGGGGAGTCGAGCAGTACTTC. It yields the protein CASSLGGVEQYF.

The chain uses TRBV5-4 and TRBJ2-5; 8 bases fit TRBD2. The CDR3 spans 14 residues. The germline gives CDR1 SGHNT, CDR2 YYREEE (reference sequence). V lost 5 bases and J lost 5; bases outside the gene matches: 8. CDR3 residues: CASSFRGGFETQYF. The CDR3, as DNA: TGTGCCAGCAGTTTCCGGGGGGGGTTTGAGACCCAGTACTTC. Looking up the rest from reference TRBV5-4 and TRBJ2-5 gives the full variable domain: ETGVTQSPTHLIKTRGQQVTLRCSSQSGHNTVSWYQQALGQGPQFIFQYYREEENGRGNFPPRFSGLQFPNYSSELNVNALELDDSALYLCASSFRGGFETQYFGPGTRLLVL.

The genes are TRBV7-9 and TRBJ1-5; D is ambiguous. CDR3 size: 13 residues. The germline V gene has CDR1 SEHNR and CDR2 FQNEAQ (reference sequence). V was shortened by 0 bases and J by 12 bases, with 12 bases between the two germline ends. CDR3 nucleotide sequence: TGTGCCAGCAGCTTAGCGGTGGCGCTCCTCCAGCATTTT. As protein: CASSLAVALLQHF.

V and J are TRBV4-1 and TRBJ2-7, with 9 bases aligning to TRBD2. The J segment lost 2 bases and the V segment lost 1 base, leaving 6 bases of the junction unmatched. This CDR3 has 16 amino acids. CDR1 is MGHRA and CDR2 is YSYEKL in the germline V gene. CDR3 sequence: CASSQASGGSTYEQYF. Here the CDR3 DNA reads TGCGCCAGCAGCCAAGCCAGCGGGGGGTCCACCTACGAGCAGTACTTC.

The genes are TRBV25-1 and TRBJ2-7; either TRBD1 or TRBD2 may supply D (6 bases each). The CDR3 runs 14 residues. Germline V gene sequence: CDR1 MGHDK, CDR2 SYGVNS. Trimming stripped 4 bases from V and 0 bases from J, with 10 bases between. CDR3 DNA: TGTGCCAGCAGTGGGCGGGACAACTCCTACGAGCAGTACTTC. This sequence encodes CASSGRDNSYEQYF.

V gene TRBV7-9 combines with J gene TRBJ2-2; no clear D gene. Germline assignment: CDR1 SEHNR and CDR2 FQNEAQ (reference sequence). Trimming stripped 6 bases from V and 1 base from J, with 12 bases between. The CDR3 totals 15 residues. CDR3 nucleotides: TGTGCCAGCAGGCTTAGTCCGGTGAACACCGGGGAGCTGTTTTTT. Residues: CASRLSPVNTGELFF.